Listed here are 21 T cell receptor beta chains from one sample, sequenced in a study of T-cell reconstitution after alpha-beta-depleted transplantation in children. For TCRbeta, the library was prepared with unique molecular identifiers. TCRdb reprocessed the PCR reads with MiXCR, giving one entry per CDR3 protein. The sample holds approximately 520,000 distinct CDR3 sequences, approximately 10% seen once. The material was PBMCs, mostly from graft donor cells, obtained 180 days after TCRalphabeta/CD19-depleted stem cell transplant. The receptor source for this set is a female patient aged 2-15 years who had a stem cell transplant for aplastic anemia, so the T cells may come from the graft donor.

The chain carries TRBV12-3 or TRBV12-4 and TRBJ2-3; 11 nucleotides align to TRBD2. Trimming cost V 6 bases and J 4 bases; bases outside gene matches: 9. The CDR3 has 16 amino acids. For the CDR3, the DNA is TGTGCCAGCAGAGACATAGCGGGAGGGTTCGCAGATACGCAGTATTTT. This translates into CASRDIAGGFADTQYF.

This clonotype was observed once. The chain employs TRBV4-3 and TRBJ1-2, with D possibly being TRBD1 (5 bases). Looked up from germline, CDR1 is LGHNA and CDR2 is YSLEER. V dropped 1 base and J dropped 4 bases, with 10 bases sitting between them. The CDR3 covers 14 residues. CDR3 bases: TGCGCCAGCAGCCAAGGGCCGGGACTCTATGGCTACACCTTC. Its translation: CASSQGPGLYGYTF.

The V call is TRBV7-8, the J call TRBJ2-5, with D hard to call. The germline V gene has CDR1 SGHVS and CDR2 FQNEAQ. The V end lost 1 base, the J end lost 2 bases, and 11 bases lay between the germline ends. The length of the CDR3 is 15 residues. CDR3 sequence: CASSLGWQKQETQYF. The DNA for the CDR3 is TGTGCCAGCAGCTTAGGGTGGCAGAAACAAGAGACCCAGTACTTC.

This clonotype was seen ten or more times. V and J are TRBV28 and TRBJ2-1; tentative D call: TRBD1 (5 bases). Trimming took off 8 bases at V and 6 bases at J, with 20 bases between the two ends. The CDR3 contains 15 residues. Germline V CDR1 and CDR2: MDHEN, SYDVKM. The CDR3 bases are TGTGCCAGCGCCCTCCCGGGCAGGGAAAGCAATGAGCAGTTCTTC. It specifies CASALPGRESNEQFF.

This clonotype turned up a few times. V is TRBV7-2 and J is TRBJ1-1; tentatively, D is TRBD1 (5 bases). This CDR3 comprises 16 residues. The V gene's germline CDR1 is SGHTA and CDR2 FQGNSA. V was trimmed by 1 base and J by 3 bases, leaving 15 bases between them. The CDR3 loop is CASSLVGGPGDTEAFF. As DNA, the CDR3 is TGTGCCAGCAGCTTAGTGGGCGGGCCGGGGGACACTGAAGCTTTCTTT.

This clonotype showed up just a few times. This chain joins TRBV6-5 and TRBJ2-7, with D possibly matching TRBD1 (6 bases). The length of the CDR3 is 14 residues. With 8 bases removed from V and 3 bases from J, the gap between germline ends came to 17 bases. Germline CDR1 reads MNHEY; CDR2 reads SVGAGI. This chain's CDR3 is CASYRAGASYEQYF. For the CDR3, the DNA is TGTGCCAGCTATAGGGCAGGGGCTAGCTACGAGCAGTACTTC.

The V call is TRBV28, the J call TRBJ2-7; D is unclear. Trimming pared 7 bases from V and 0 bases from J, leaving 10 bases between. Germline loops: CDR1 MDHEN, CDR2 SYDVKM. The CDR3 length is 13 residues. CDR3 sequence: CASMFGRSYEQYF. The CDR3 DNA follows: TGTGCCAGCATGTTCGGCCGCTCCTACGAGCAGTACTTC.

This clonotype has a handful of counts. The gene calls are TRBV10-3 and TRBJ2-7; D is possibly TRBD2 (6 bases). CDR3 size: 13 residues. V was trimmed by 2 bases and J by 9 bases, leaving 14 bases between them. CDR1 and CDR2 (germline): ENHRY, SYGVKD. The CDR3 is CAISEEGLLPQYV. The CDR3 DNA reads as TGTGCCATCAGTGAGGAGGGACTCCTCCCGCAGTACGTC.

Ten or more counts support this clonotype. The rearrangement joins TRBV28 to TRBJ1-5; 8 positions match TRBD1. CDR3 length equals 13 residues. Germline CDR1 reads MDHEN; CDR2 reads SYDVKM. J gave up 6 bases and V 6 bases, and 4 bases lay outside the gene matches. CDR3 bases: TGTGCCAGCAGCTCGGACAGGGCTCAGCCCCAGCATTTT. Encoded protein: CASSSDRAQPQHF.

V gene TRBV28 combines with J gene TRBJ1-1; D gene ambiguous. The length of the CDR3 is 12 residues. CDR1 and CDR2 from the germline V gene are MDHEN and SYDVKM. The ends were cut back, 6 bases at V and 4 bases at J, with 9 bases in the middle. The CDR3 sequence is CASSHAVTEAFF. The CDR3 DNA sequence: TGTGCCAGCAGCCACGCGGTCACTGAAGCTTTCTTT.

Turning to this clonotype: No conserved phenylalanine or tryptophan is present at the end of the CDR3, so a read error is the likely explanation. The CDR3 loop reads CATGTSGYNEQFS. The DNA for the CDR3 is TGTGCCACCGGGACTAGCGGTTACAATGAGCAGTTCTCC. The chain joins TRBV10-3 to TRBJ2-1; TRBD2 agrees at 11 bases. After removal of 10 bases from V and 4 bases from J, the junction contained 3 bases not matched to a gene. The CDR3 extends over 13 amino acids. The germline gives CDR1 ENHRY, CDR2 SYGVKD.

The rearrangement links TRBV7-6 to TRBJ2-1; 15 bases line up with TRBD2. The V gene's germline CDR1 is SGHVS and CDR2 FNYEAQ. The CDR3 is made up of 18 amino acids. After removal of 4 bases from V and 7 bases from J, the junction contained 11 bases not matched to a gene. CDR3 DNA sequence: TGTGCCAGCAGCTCCAAGGCCGGACTAGCGGGAGGGAGGAATGAGCAGTTCTTC. This encodes CASSSKAGLAGGRNEQFF.

The rearrangement links TRBV29-1 to TRBJ1-2, with 7 bases matching TRBD1. The CDR3 has 12 amino acids. V dropped 4 bases and J dropped 4; count of bases not matched to a gene: 3. Germline values: CDR1 SQVTM, CDR2 ANQGSEA. The CDR3 loop reads CSVGTGLYGYTF. The CDR3, as DNA: TGCAGCGTTGGGACAGGCCTCTATGGCTACACCTTC.

This clonotype turned up a few times. The genes are TRBV28 and TRBJ1-2; D unresolved. This CDR3 has 13 residues. V was shortened by 3 bases and J by 5 bases, with 10 bases between the two germline ends. Germline V gene data show CDR1 as MDHEN and CDR2 as SYDVKM. CDR3: CASSFGQSYGYTF. As DNA, the CDR3 is TGTGCCAGCAGTTTCGGCCAGTCGTATGGCTACACCTTC.

The chain is built from TRBV5-1 and TRBJ2-2; 8 bases are a match to TRBD1. CDR3 length: 15 residues. The germline V gene has CDR1 SGHRS and CDR2 YFSETQ. Trimming removed 3 bases from V and 5 bases from J; junction bases left unmatched: 6. CDR3 DNA: TGCGCCAGCAGCTCGGTGACAGGGGCTACCGGGGAGCTGTTTTTT. Translating it yields CASSSVTGATGELFF.

Regarding this clonotype: This sequence may be a read error, since a much larger clone differs from it by one base. The chain uses TRBV24-1 and TRBJ2-1; a possible D gene is TRBD2 (5 bases). Trimming pared 9 bases from V and 4 bases from J, leaving 15 bases between. Germline V gives CDR1 KGHDR, CDR2 SFDVKD. The CDR3 runs to 14 residues. The CDR3 DNA sequence: TGTGCCACCGGGAGCGTCAGACCTTACAATGAGCAGTTCTTC. Amino acids: CATGSVRPYNEQFF.

This sequence joins TRBV27 and TRBJ1-4; D not certain. The CDR3 extends over 17 amino acids. Deletions cut 7 bases from V and 0 bases from J, with 18 bases between. The germline V gene encodes CDR1 MNHEY and CDR2 SMNVEV (reference sequence). This chain's CDR3 is CASTRTPGRTTNEKLFF. Here the CDR3 DNA reads TGTGCCAGCACCCGTACACCGGGGAGGACAACTAATGAAAAACTGTTTTTT.

This clonotype appeared many times. The CDR3 here is CASSQGRDRGRRGFF. CDR3 nucleotide sequence: TGTGCCAGCAGCCAAGGCCGAGACAGGGGGCGGAGGGGGTTCTTC. The chain couples TRBV3-1 to TRBJ2-1, with 10 bases identical to TRBD1. In germline, CDR1 is LGHDT, CDR2 YNNKEL (reference sequence). With 1 base clipped from V and 15 bases from J, the junction kept 12 bases outside the gene matches. This CDR3 region has 15 residues.

This clonotype was observed a few times. This chain uses TRBV27 with TRBJ2-7, with TRBD2 matching over 11 bases. The CDR3 is made up of 13 amino acids. Germline trimming cut 6 bases from V and 6 bases from J; bases unmatched to any gene: 4. The germline gives CDR1 MNHEY, CDR2 SMNVEV (reference sequence). The CDR3 here is CASRTSGMGEQYV. The CDR3 DNA reads as TGTGCCAGCAGGACTAGCGGGATGGGCGAGCAGTACGTC.

On this clonotype itself: The junction and the germline gene differ at one end; a read error may be behind it. This chain joins TRBV18 and TRBJ2-3, with a possible D match to TRBD2 (5 bases). The CDR3 has 12 residues. CDR1 KGHSH and CDR2 LQKENI come from the germline V gene. CDR3 bases: TGCCACAGCAGGACTAGCACAGATACGCAGTATTTT. Its protein product is CHSRTSTDTQYF.

This clonotype was counted a few times. The CDR3 bases are TGCAGTGCGACGACTAGCGGGAGGTACGAGCAGTACTTC. Encoded protein: CSATTSGRYEQYF. The chain links TRBV20-1 to TRBJ2-7; TRBD2 agrees at 13 bases. The CDR3 totals 13 residues. With V trimmed by 6 bases and J by 4 bases, 3 bases remained unmatched. The germline gives CDR1 DFQATT, CDR2 SNEGSKA (reference sequence).